This T cell receptor (beta chain) comes out of a study of OX40 agonist ivuxolimab in advanced cancers. On the study more broadly: Patients were infused with ivuxolimab every 2 weeks at 0.01 to 10 mg/kg. General study results and limits: Certain nonresponders likewise exhibited a low normalized T-cell clonal expansion. In general, CD8+ T cells held more expanded clones than CD4+ did, on average.

Method: immunoSEQ multiplex PCR; TCRdb's copy keeps in-frame clones and lacks some. The data hold 75,000 to 95,000 clones, with around 87% observed a single time. Sampling times: baseline, cycle 4 day 1, cycle 7 day 1. As to this clone: Its matching antigen is unknown.

J was trimmed by 2 bases and V by 7 bases; bases with no gene match: 15. The CDR3 is made up of 17 amino acids. Germline CDR1 SQVTM, CDR2 ANQGSEA. This clonotype was sampled from an adult with an advanced solid tumor such as melanoma, head and neck, liver or kidney cancer. V gene TRBV29-1 combines with J gene TRBJ2-1, with 9 bases matching TRBD2. Sequencing used CD4+ or CD8+ T cells sorted from blood, obtained in a trial of the OX40 agonist ivuxolimab. CDR3 in amino acids: CSAPIQLAGPTYNEQFF. The CDR3 DNA reads TGCAGCGCTCCAATCCAACTAGCGGGCCCTACCTACAATGAGCAGTTCTTC.